These 19 T cell receptor beta chains originate from one sample sequenced in a study of CD8 T cells in Susac syndrome. RNA, at about 0.45 to 1 ug, was reverse transcribed with random hexamers. From the immunoSEQ multiplex PCR reads, TCRdb called clonotypes with MiXCR, one entry per CDR3 protein. The profile shows 130,000 to 150,000 distinct CDR3 sequences, approximately 93% of them singletons. Sequences were obtained from CD4+ T cells from PBMCs. Every receptor here comes from a human donor in good health.

The chain links TRBV7-9 to TRBJ2-1; the match to TRBD2 covers 10 bases. Germline V gene sequence: CDR1 SEHNR, CDR2 FQNEAQ (reference sequence). Germline trimming cut 3 bases from V and 7 bases from J; bases unmatched to any gene: 9. The CDR3 is 16 residues long. The DNA of the CDR3 is TGTGCCAGCAGCTTTCGGGCTAGCGGGAGAGGTAATGAGCAGTTCTTC. It translates to CASSFRASGRGNEQFF.

This clonotype was seen only a few times. The chain links TRBV7-2 to TRBJ1-2, with 7 bases fitting TRBD1. The trim removed 5 bases at V and 4 bases at J, leaving 7 bases unmatched. Germline loops: CDR1 SGHTA, CDR2 FQGNSA. The CDR3 is made up of 14 amino acids. The CDR3 protein is CASSAQTGSYGYTF. The DNA of the CDR3 is TGTGCCAGCAGCGCACAGACAGGGAGCTATGGCTACACCTTC.

This chain links TRBV18 with TRBJ1-1; D unresolved. Germline V lookup: CDR1 KGHSH, CDR2 LQKENI. Trimming pared 3 bases from V and 5 bases from J, leaving 7 bases between. The CDR3 contains 12 residues. In nucleotides, the CDR3 is TGTGCCAGCTCACCCTTGGGGACTGAAGCTTTCTTT. It specifies CASSPLGTEAFF. The full variable domain, with the rest looked up from reference TRBV18 and TRBJ1-1, is NAGVMQNPRHLVRRRGQEARLRCSPMKGHSHVYWYRQLPEEGLKFMVYLQKENIIDESGMPKERFSAEFPKEGPSILRIQQVVRGDSAAYFCASSPLGTEAFFGQGTRLTVV.

This sequence joins TRBV20-1 and TRBJ1-1; TRBD1 might be the D (6 bases). V dropped 7 bases and J dropped 0 bases, with 18 bases sitting between them. The CDR3 has 15 amino acids. Germline-derived CDR1 and CDR2 are DFQATT and SNEGSKA (reference sequence). The CDR3 is CSVTGQPAMNTEAFF. The CDR3 nucleotides are TGCAGTGTGACCGGACAGCCTGCCATGAACACTGAAGCTTTCTTT.

The chain is built from TRBV5-1 and TRBJ2-7, with D possibly TRBD1 on 6 matching bases. V was cut by 0 bases and J by 2 bases, with 9 bases left in between. The CDR3 has 14 amino acids. Germline V gene data show CDR1 as SGHRS and CDR2 as YFSETQ. The CDR3: CASSLETGPYEQYF. In DNA, the CDR3 is TGCGCCAGCAGCTTGGAGACAGGACCCTACGAGCAGTACTTC.

This clonotype appeared a few times. The gene calls are TRBV29-1 and TRBJ2-2; no definite D call. Trimming shortened V by 2 bases and J by 4 bases, and 8 bases separated the two germline ends. In germline, CDR1 is SQVTM, CDR2 ANQGSEA. CDR3 length: 13 residues. CDR3 sequence reads: CSVELRSTGELFF. For the CDR3, the DNA is TGCAGCGTTGAACTCAGATCCACCGGGGAGCTGTTTTTT.

The V call is TRBV4-1, the J call TRBJ2-5, with D possibly being TRBD1 or TRBD2 (5 bases each). The CDR3 covers 15 residues. Germline-derived CDR1 and CDR2 are MGHRA and YSYEKL. V lost 2 bases and J lost 5, with 15 bases in between. CDR3 sequence reads: CASSQSGTPAETQYF. The CDR3, as DNA: TGCGCCAGCAGCCAATCCGGGACCCCGGCGGAGACCCAGTACTTC.

This chain joins TRBV3-1 and TRBJ2-1, with a possible D match to TRBD2 (6 bases). The V and J ends lost 3 bases and 4 bases respectively, with 13 bases between them. Germline V gene data show CDR1 as LGHDT and CDR2 as YNNKEL (reference sequence). This CDR3 has 15 amino acids. The CDR3 is CASSQRGGGYNEQFF. The CDR3 DNA follows: TGTGCCAGCAGCCAGAGGGGAGGAGGGTACAATGAGCAGTTCTTC.

The V and J genes are TRBV7-9 and TRBJ2-3, with D tentatively TRBD2 (5 bases). V dropped 3 bases and J dropped 0 bases, with 19 bases sitting between them. Germline V CDR1 and CDR2: SEHNR, FQNEAQ (reference sequence). This CDR3 spans 18 amino acids. The chain's CDR3 is CASSFGAGILTSTDTQYF. The DNA of the CDR3 is TGTGCCAGCAGCTTCGGAGCCGGGATACTAACTAGCACAGATACGCAGTATTTT.

This chain joins TRBV4-1 and TRBJ2-3, with D hard to call. The CDR3 contains 15 residues. The V end lost 1 base, the J end lost 2 bases, and 10 bases lay between the germline ends. CDR1 and CDR2 from the germline V gene are MGHRA and YSYEKL. CDR3 in DNA: TGCGCCAGCAGCCAAGGTAGGATCAACACAGATACGCAGTATTTT. Its translation: CASSQGRINTDTQYF.

This sequence joins TRBV6-5 and TRBJ1-1; D gene unclear. The CDR3 extends over 15 amino acids. Trimming took 1 base from V and 4 from J, leaving 13 bases between them. The germline V gene has CDR1 MNHEY and CDR2 SVGAGI. CDR3 nucleotides: TGTGCCAGCAGTTACTGGGTGGCCGCGGGCACTGAAGCTTTCTTT. It specifies CASSYWVAAGTEAFF.

The chain employs TRBV30 and TRBJ2-7, with no clear D. The CDR3 contains 13 residues. The V gene's germline CDR1 is GTSNPN and CDR2 SVGIG (reference sequence). Trimming left V 0 bases short and J 2 bases short, with 8 bases between. The CDR3 DNA reads TGTGCCTGGAGTGTATGGGCAGCCTACGAGCAGTACTTC. Its translation is CAWSVWAAYEQYF.

This clonotype appeared a single time. The V call is TRBV10-2, the J call TRBJ2-1; D not certain. V lost 0 bases and J lost 4, with 7 bases in between. Per the germline V gene, CDR1 is WSHSY and CDR2 is SAAADI. The CDR3 covers 14 residues. CDR3: CASSESEGYNEQFF. The CDR3 bases are TGCGCCAGCAGTGAGTCAGAAGGTTACAATGAGCAGTTCTTC.

The chain joins TRBV19 to TRBJ2-5; D might be TRBD1 (6 bases). Trimming pared 3 bases from V and 0 bases from J, leaving 14 bases between. This CDR3 contains 16 residues. CDR1 is LNHDA, CDR2 SQIVND, per germline (reference sequence). The CDR3 loop reads CASSILLRDNQETQYF. CDR3 DNA: TGTGCCAGTAGTATCCTCTTACGGGACAACCAAGAGACCCAGTACTTC.

DNA of the CDR3: TGTGCCAGCAGACCCGGGACTAGCGGGAGGCCGAGCTCCTACGAGCAGTACTTC. It codes for CASRPGTSGRPSSYEQYF. The gene calls are TRBV2 and TRBJ2-7; 15 bases line up with TRBD2. Germline CDR1 is SNHLY and CDR2 is FYNNEI. Unmatched junction bases numbered 9, after V lost 6 bases and J lost 0 bases. The CDR3 is 18 amino acids.

This chain links TRBV9 with TRBJ2-2, with 7 bases that match TRBD1. The CDR3 consists of 16 residues. The J segment lost 0 bases and the V segment lost 2 bases, leaving 4 bases of the junction unmatched. In germline, CDR1 is SGDLS, CDR2 YYNGEE. The CDR3 region is CASSVWDRPNTGELFF. The CDR3 DNA follows: TGTGCCAGCAGCGTTTGGGACAGACCGAACACCGGGGAGCTGTTTTTT.

CDR3 coding DNA: TGTGCCAGTAGTATCGGGGACAGGGTAAATGAAAAACTGTTTTTT. Its protein is CASSIGDRVNEKLFF. The rearrangement links TRBV19 to TRBJ1-4; TRBD1 agrees at 9 bases. V dropped 3 bases and J dropped 5; count of bases not matched to a gene: 4. This CDR3 comprises 15 residues. Germline V gives CDR1 LNHDA, CDR2 SQIVND (reference sequence). Based on the CDR3 plus reference TRBV19 and TRBJ1-4, the full variable domain is DGGITQSPKYLFRKEGQNVTLSCEQNLNHDAMYWYRQDPGQGLRLIYYSQIVNDFQKGDIAEGYSVSREKKESFPLTVTSAQKNPTAFYLCASSIGDRVNEKLFFGSGTQLSVL.

CDR3: CASSIRGNGNQPQHF. The CDR3, as DNA: TGTGCCAGTAGTATTCGGGGGAACGGCAATCAGCCCCAGCATTTT. The chain combines TRBV19 with TRBJ1-5; a weak D match, TRBD1 (5 bases). This CDR3 has 15 amino acids. Germline CDR1 is LNHDA and CDR2 is SQIVND (reference sequence). V was cut by 3 bases and J by 2 bases, with 11 bases left in between.

Of note for this clonotype: One end of the junction does not line up with germline, which may come from a read error. The CDR3 is CAGRYGSSYNEQFF. CDR3 in DNA: TGTGCCGGCAGGTATGGGAGCTCCTACAATGAGCAGTTCTTC. The V and J genes are TRBV2 and TRBJ2-1; maybe TRBD2 (5 bases). This CDR3 comprises 14 residues. CDR1 is SNHLY, CDR2 FYNNEI, per germline.